This TCR beta chain derives from a study of cytomegalovirus exposure and HLA in healthy donors. Study details: A previous analysis identified approximately 110 million unique TCR beta sequences derived from about 180 million T cells. Study results and caveats: In a later analysis, productive TCRs from donors in an Asian-associated ancestry cluster reportedly carried fewer N-insertions than the cohort mean.

Concerning this clone itself: Its cognate antigen is unknown.

Both 60 Vbeta primers and 13 Jbeta primers went into the PCR. Some clones are missing from TCRdb's copy, which holds only in-frame ones; the method was immunoSEQ multiplex PCR. The sample yields 98,000 or so clones, around three quarters seen once. Material for sequencing was PBMCs. The source is a man aged 60 to 69 in good health and CMV-seropositive.

This CDR3 is CASSLGGRGNQPQHF. CDR3 DNA: TGCGCCAGCAGCTTGGGAGGGAGGGGGAATCAGCCCCAGCATTTT. The rearrangement links TRBV5-1 to TRBJ1-5; the D gene is possibly TRBD1 (6 bases). This CDR3 spans 15 amino acids. Deletions cut 0 bases from V and 4 bases from J, with 11 bases between. Germline CDR1 SGHRS, CDR2 YFSETQ.